The present T cell receptor beta chain was sequenced within a study of T cell responses to AZD1222 COVID-19 vaccine. Study-wide points: Mostly white British, mostly female donors; authors suggested clonal diversity may be underestimated.

V shed 4 bases and J shed 3 bases, with 14 bases lying between them. Germline V CDR1 and CDR2: SGHRS, YFSETQ. This CDR3 contains 15 residues. Some clones are missing from TCRdb's copy, which holds only in-frame ones; the method was immunoSEQ multiplex PCR. The table includes some 95,000 clones, around 85% detected once. Regarding this clone: Its antigen is undetermined.

The sequences come from peripheral blood, collected on day 0 of AZD1222 vaccination. The receptor's source is an adult in good health. The J gene is TRBJ1-5, the V gene TRBV5-1, with D possibly TRBD1 on 5 matching bases. CDR3 nucleotides: TGCGCCAGCAGCCAGGGACGGAGATTCAATCAGCCCCAGCATTTT. Translating it yields CASSQGRRFNQPQHF.